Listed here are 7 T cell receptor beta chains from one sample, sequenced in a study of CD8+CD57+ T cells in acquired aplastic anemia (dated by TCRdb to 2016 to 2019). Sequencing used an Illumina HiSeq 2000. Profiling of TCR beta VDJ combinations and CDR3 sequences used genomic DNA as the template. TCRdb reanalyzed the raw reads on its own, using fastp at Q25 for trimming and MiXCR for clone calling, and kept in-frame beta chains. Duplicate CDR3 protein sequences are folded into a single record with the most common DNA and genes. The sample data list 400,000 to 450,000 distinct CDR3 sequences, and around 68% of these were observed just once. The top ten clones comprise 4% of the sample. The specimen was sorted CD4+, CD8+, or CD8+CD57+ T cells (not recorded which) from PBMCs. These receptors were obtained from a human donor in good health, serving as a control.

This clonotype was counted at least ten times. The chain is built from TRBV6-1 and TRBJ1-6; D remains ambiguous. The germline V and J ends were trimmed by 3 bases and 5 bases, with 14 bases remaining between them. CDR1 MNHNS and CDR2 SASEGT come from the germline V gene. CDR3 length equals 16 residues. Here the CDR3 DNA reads TGTGCCAGCAGTGAGGGATCTGGCGGGAATAATTCACCCCTCCACTTT. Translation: CASSEGSGGNNSPLHF.

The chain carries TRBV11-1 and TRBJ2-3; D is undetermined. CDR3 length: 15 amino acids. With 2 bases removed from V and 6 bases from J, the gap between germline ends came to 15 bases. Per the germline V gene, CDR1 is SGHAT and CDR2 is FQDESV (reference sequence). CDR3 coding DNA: TGTGCCAGCAGCTTACCGGTCCTCAACACTGATACGCAGTATTTT. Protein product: CASSLPVLNTDTQYF.

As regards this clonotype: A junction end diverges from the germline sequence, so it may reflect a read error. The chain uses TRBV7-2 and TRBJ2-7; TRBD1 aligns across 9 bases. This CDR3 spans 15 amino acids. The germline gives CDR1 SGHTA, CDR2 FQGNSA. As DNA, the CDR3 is TGTGCCAGCAGCTTAGAGGGACAGGGCAATTCACCCCTCCACTTC. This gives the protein CASSLEGQGNSPLHF.

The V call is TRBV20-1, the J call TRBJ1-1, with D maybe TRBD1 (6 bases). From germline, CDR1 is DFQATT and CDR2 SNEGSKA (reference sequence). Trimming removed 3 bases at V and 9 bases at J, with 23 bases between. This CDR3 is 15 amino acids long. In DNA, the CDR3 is TGCAGTGCTAGGGTGGGGGCGGGGGAGATGCTGAAAGCTTTCTTT. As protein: CSARVGAGEMLKAFF.

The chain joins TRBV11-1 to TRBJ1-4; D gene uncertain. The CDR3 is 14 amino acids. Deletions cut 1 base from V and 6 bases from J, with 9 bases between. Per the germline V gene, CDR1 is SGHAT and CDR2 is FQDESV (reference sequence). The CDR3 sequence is CASSLGLFDEKLFF. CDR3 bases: TGTGCCAGCAGCTTAGGACTGTTTGATGAAAAACTGTTTTTT.

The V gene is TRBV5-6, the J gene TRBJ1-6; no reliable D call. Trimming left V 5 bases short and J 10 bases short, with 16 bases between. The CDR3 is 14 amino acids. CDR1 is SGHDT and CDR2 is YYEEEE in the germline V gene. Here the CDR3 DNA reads TGTGCCAGCAGTCCAGGTTCCTTAGACTCACCCCTCCACTTT. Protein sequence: CASSPGSLDSPLHF.

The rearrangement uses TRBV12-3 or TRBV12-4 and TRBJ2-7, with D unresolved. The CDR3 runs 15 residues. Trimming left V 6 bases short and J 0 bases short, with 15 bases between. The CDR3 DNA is TGTGCCAGCAGCACCCGATCAGCTAGCTCCTACGAGCAGTACTTC. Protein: CASSTRSASSYEQYF.